This TCR beta chain was sequenced in a study of T cell changes during pregnancy in multiple sclerosis. Method: immunoSEQ multiplex PCR; TCRdb's copy keeps in-frame clones and lacks some. The sample has about 130,000 clones; roughly 95% are singletons. Germline V gives CDR1 SGHRS, CDR2 YFSETQ. V was trimmed by 1 base and J by 4 bases, leaving 12 bases between them. This CDR3 spans 15 amino acids. Sequenced material: peripheral blood, taken after pregnancy. This chain connects TRBV5-1 to TRBJ2-1; D perhaps matches TRBD2 (7 bases). This clonotype was obtained from a female donor with multiple sclerosis, enrolled in a pregnancy study. CDR3 sequence: CASSLRGGQYNEQFF. The CDR3 coding sequence is TGCGCCAGCAGCTTGCGCGGGGGCCAGTACAATGAGCAGTTCTTC.